This T cell receptor beta chain was captured by sequencing in a study of T cell responses to AZD1222 COVID-19 vaccine. Study-level findings and limits: Two AZD1222 administrations were followed by greater Spike-specific TCR breadth and depth. Dominant CD4 TCR responses targeted spike regions 160-218 and 743-854.

Clones were read by immunoSEQ multiplex PCR, and TCRdb kept only the in-frame ones, dropping some. The sample lists some 120,000 clones; roughly 93% were seen once. Comment on this clone: As yet, its antigen is unknown.

V was clipped by 6 bases and J by 4 bases, with 10 bases between them. Germline CDR1 is ENHRY and CDR2 is SYGVKD. The CDR3 has 12 residues. Material: peripheral blood, obtained 28 days after the second AZD1222 dose. The TCR comes from an adult who received the AZD1222 COVID-19 vaccine. This chain links TRBV10-3 with TRBJ2-7; tentative D call: TRBD2 (7 bases). The CDR3 sequence: CAIRGGGYEQYF. Here the CDR3 DNA reads TGTGCCATCAGGGGAGGGGGGTACGAGCAGTACTTC.